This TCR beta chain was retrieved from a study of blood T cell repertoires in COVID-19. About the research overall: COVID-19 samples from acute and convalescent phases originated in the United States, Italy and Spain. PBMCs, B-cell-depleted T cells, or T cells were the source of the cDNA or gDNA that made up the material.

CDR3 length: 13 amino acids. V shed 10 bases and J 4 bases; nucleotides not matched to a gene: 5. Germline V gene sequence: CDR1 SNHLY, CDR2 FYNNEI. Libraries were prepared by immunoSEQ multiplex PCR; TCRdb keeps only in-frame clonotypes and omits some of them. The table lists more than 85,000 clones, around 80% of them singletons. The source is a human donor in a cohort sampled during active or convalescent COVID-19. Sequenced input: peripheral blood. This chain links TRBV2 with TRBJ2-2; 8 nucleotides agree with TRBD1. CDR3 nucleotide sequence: TGTGCCAATGCGGACAGGGCCACCGGGGAGCTGTTTTTT. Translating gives CANADRATGELFF.